This record concerns one TCR beta chain sequence. Its antigen is currently unknown. Using immunoSEQ multiplex PCR, the repertoire was profiled, and TCRdb retains in-frame clones only, with some absent. The sample has approximately 500 clones; 96% are singletons. The V segment lost 0 bases and the J segment 4 bases; nucleotides outside the gene matches: 3. Germline V lookup: CDR1 SGHVS, CDR2 FQNEAQ. This CDR3 is built from 15 residues. The sample is drawn from a study of T cells and copy number aberrations in small-cell lung cancer. Broader study findings: Higher copy number aberration burden correlated negatively with tumor T-cell density, richness and clonality. Tumors showed lower T-cell density, richness and clonality than adjacent lung, though density did not differ significantly.

All donors had upfront surgery without preoperative chemotherapy, radiotherapy or any immunotherapy. Only tumor regions expected to give at least 150 ng DNA were used. Material: tumor tissue. The sequence derives from a man aged 50-59 years with small cell lung cancer. The chain recombines TRBV7-8 with TRBJ2-3, with TRBD2 matching 8 bases. Written as DNA, the CDR3 is TGTGCCAGCAGCTTAGCACAGCGGGAGTCAGATACGCAGTATTTT. Residues: CASSLAQRESDTQYF.